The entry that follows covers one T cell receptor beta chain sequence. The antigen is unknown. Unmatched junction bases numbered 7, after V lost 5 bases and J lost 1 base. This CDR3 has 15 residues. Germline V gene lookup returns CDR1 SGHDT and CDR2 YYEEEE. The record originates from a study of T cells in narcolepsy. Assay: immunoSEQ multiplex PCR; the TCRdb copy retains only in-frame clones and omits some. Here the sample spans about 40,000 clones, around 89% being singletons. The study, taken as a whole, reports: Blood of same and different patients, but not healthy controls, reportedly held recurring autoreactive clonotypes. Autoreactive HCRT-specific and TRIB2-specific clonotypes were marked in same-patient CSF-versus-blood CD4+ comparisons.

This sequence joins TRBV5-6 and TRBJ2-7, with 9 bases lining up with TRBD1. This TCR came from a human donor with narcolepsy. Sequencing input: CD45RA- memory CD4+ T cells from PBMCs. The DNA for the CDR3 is TGTGCCAGCAGGAAACAGGGGGCTAGATCCTACGAGCAGTACTTC. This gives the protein CASRKQGARSYEQYF.